The rows below give T cell receptor beta chains drawn from one sample of a study of shared clonotypes between healthy human individuals. The data were produced by immunoSEQ multiplex PCR, yet TCRdb's version contains in-frame clones alone and is incomplete. The profile shows roughly 200,000 clones, over 50% of them singletons. Sequencing was performed on memory CD4+ T cells sorted from blood. These receptors originate from a man aged 25 to 40 in good health. Both conserved end residues are part of each CDR3. A D gene is named only where the DNA matches it firmly. Part of the rows lack a size; the others show once, few, many or a class for expanded clones.

TRBJ2-5,-,TRBD2,TRBV2,TGTGCCAGCAGCGGACTAGCGGGAGGGGAGACCCAGTACTTC,CASSGLAGGETQYF
TRBJ1-2,-,-,TRBV5-8,TGTGCCAGCAGCTTGGTGTGGGGGAATAGTGGCTACACCTTC,CASSLVWGNSGYTF
TRBJ2-5,-,-,TRBV9,TGTGCCAGCAGCCAACAGACGGTGGAGACCCAGTACTTC,CASSQQTVETQYF
TRBJ2-7,-,TRBD2,TRBV5-1,TGCGCCAGCAGCTTGGGGGCGGGAGCCTACGAGCAGTACTTC,CASSLGAGAYEQYF
TRBJ2-1,-,-,TRBV9,TGTGCCAGCAGCGTAGGGACCCAGAATGAGCAGTTCTTC,CASSVGTQNEQFF
TRBJ2-7,-,-,TRBV4-2,TGTGCCAGCAGCCAGACTGACGAGCAGTACTTC,CASSQTDEQYF
TRBJ2-7,-,-,TRBV5-3,TGTGCCAGGGAGGCTAACTCCTACGAGCAGTACTTC,CAREANSYEQYF
TRBJ1-5,-,-,TRBV18,TGTGCCAGCTCACTGGGACCGACATTTCCCCAGCATTTT,CASSLGPTFPQHF
TRBJ2-2,few,-,TRBV6-5,TGTGCCAGCAGTTACGTAGGGGGACGAGGGGAGCTGTTTTTT,CASSYVGGRGELFF
TRBJ2-1,-,TRBD2,TRBV7-2,TGTGCCAGCAGGGATCGGCTAGCGGGAGGCTACAATGAGCAGTTCTTC,CASRDRLAGGYNEQFF
TRBJ1-2,few,-,TRBV5-1,TGCGCCAGCAGCGTGGATGTGAGGGGGAATTATGGCTACACCTTC,CASSVDVRGNYGYTF